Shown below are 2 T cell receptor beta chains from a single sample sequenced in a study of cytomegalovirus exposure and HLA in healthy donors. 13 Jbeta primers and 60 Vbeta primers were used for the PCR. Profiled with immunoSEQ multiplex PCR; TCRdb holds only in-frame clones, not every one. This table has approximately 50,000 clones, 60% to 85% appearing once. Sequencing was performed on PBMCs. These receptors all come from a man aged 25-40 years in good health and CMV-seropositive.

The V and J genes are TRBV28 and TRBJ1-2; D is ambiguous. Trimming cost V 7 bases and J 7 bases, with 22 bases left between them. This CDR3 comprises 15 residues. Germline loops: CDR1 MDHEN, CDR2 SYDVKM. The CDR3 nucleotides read TGTGCCAGCATCACAGAGCGGGCTAGGTTGGGTGGCTACACCTTC. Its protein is CASITERARLGGYTF.

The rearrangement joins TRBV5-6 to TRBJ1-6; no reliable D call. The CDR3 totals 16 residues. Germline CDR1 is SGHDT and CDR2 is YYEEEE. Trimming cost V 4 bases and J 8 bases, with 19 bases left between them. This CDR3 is CASSRFERVSHSPLHF. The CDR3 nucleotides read TGTGCCAGCAGCCGGTTTGAAAGAGTCTCTCATTCACCCCTCCACTTT. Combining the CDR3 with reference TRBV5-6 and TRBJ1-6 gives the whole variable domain DAGVTQSPTHLIKTRGQQVTLRCSPKSGHDTVSWYQQALGQGPQFIFQYYEEEERQRGNFPDRFSGHQFPNYSSELNVNALLLGDSALYLCASSRFERVSHSPLHFGNGTRLTVT.